This TCR beta chain appears in the sequencing data of a study of tumour-infiltrating T cells in Burkitt lymphoma. The wider study: Productive clonality predicted overall and progression-free survival.

Sequenced by immunoSEQ multiplex PCR; TCRdb stores in-frame clones only, minus some. The sample shows around 50,000 clones, more than 25% of them seen only once. In its sample, this clone was seen many times. This sequence originates from a human donor with Burkitt lymphoma. What was sequenced was tumor tissue.

The CDR3 nucleotides are TGTGCCAGCAGGAAAAGACAGGGCCCGAATGAAAAACTGTTTTTT. This gives the protein CASRKRQGPNEKLFF. The chain carries TRBV6-5 and TRBJ1-4, with 7 bases aligning to TRBD1. The germline gives CDR1 MNHEY, CDR2 SVGAGI. Losses at the gene ends were 6 bases for V and 5 bases for J; bases not matched to a gene: 9. This CDR3 spans 15 amino acids.